A single sample is the source of the 4 T cell receptor beta chains below, sequenced in a study of blood T cell repertoires in COVID-19. Generated by immunoSEQ multiplex PCR, the TCRdb table keeps only in-frame clones and is missing some. Of some 130,000 clones in the sample, more than 85% were seen once. The sample consisted of peripheral blood. The source of these receptors is a man in his fifties with active or convalescent COVID-19.

The genes are TRBV6-1 and TRBJ1-2, with D possibly matching TRBD1 (6 bases). CDR1 and CDR2 from the germline V gene are MNHNS and SASEGT. CDR3 length equals 14 residues. V gave up 0 bases and J gave up 7 bases, with 12 bases separating them. The CDR3 spells CASSEARAGAGYTF. CDR3 nucleotides: TGTGCCAGCAGTGAAGCAAGAGCGGGGGCTGGCTACACCTTC.

This clone was seen a few times. The rearrangement links TRBV29-1 to TRBJ2-5; TRBD1 matches at 9 bases. Germline-derived CDR1 and CDR2 are SQVTM and ANQGSEA. V lost 3 bases, J lost 3 bases, and 2 bases stayed unmatched. This CDR3 has 13 amino acids. CDR3 loop: CSVDRQGEETQYF. Written as DNA, the CDR3 is TGCAGCGTTGACCGACAGGGGGAAGAGACCCAGTACTTC.

This clone has at least ten counts. The DNA for the CDR3 is TGTGCCAGCTCACCAACAGGACAATACGAGCAGTACTTC. Translating gives CASSPTGQYEQYF. The chain couples TRBV18 to TRBJ2-7; maybe TRBD1 (5 bases). The CDR3 consists of 13 residues. From germline, CDR1 is KGHSH and CDR2 LQKENI. Trimming removed 2 bases at V and 4 bases at J, with 9 bases between.

V gene TRBV6-2 or TRBV6-3 combines with J gene TRBJ2-5; 8 bases line up with TRBD1. The V and J ends lost 5 bases and 9 bases, in that order; junction bases with no gene match: 11. Germline values: CDR1 MNHEY, CDR2 SVGEGT. The CDR3 is 14 amino acids. The chain's CDR3 is CASSAAGTGGAQYF. CDR3 sequence (DNA): TGTGCCAGCAGTGCGGCCGGGACAGGAGGGGCCCAGTACTTC.